The clone carrying this T cell receptor beta chain was observed at least ten times. As yet, its antigen is unknown. This record comes from a study of beta chain features in type 1 diabetes. Points from the study as a whole: VDJ junctions from type 1 diabetes patients carried fewer insertions and larger deletions. Because the template was cDNA, high-expressing cells might be over-represented.

The authors reverse transcribed all of the isolated RNA, so sequencing captured expressed TCRB transcripts. Sequencing of naive, central memory and regulatory T cell samples gave an average of about 3.7 million reads. Method: immunoSEQ multiplex PCR; TCRdb's copy keeps in-frame clones and lacks some. The sample has fewer than 250,000 clones, 13% to 15% seen once. The germline V gene encodes CDR1 LGHNA and CDR2 YSLEER. V was clipped by 0 bases and J by 4 bases, with 12 bases between them. CDR3 size: 15 residues. Sequencing used naive CD4+ T cells from blood. The chain couples TRBV4-3 to TRBJ2-5; D possibly corresponds to TRBD2 (6 bases). This TCR was sampled from a woman aged 40 to 50 in good health. The CDR3 loop is CASSQDGAGLETQYF. CDR3 nucleotides: TGCGCCAGCAGCCAAGATGGTGCGGGGTTAGAGACCCAGTACTTC.